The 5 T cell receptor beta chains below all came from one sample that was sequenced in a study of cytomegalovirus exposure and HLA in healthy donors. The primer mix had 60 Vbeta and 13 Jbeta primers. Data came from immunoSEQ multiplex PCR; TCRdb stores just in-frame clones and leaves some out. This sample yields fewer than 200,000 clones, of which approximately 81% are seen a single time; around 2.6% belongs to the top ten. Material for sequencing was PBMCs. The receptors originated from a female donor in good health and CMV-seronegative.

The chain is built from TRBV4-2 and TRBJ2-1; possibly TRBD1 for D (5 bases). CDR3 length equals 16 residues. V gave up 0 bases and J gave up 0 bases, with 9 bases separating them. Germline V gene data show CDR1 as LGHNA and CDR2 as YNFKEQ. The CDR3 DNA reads TGTGCCAGCAGCCAAGATCTTAGGGGCTCCTACAATGAGCAGTTCTTC. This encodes CASSQDLRGSYNEQFF.

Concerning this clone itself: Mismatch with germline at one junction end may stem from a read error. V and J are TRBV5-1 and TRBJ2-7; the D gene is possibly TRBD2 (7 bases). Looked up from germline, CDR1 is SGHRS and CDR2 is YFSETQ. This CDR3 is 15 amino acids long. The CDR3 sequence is CASTLGGGGPYEQYF. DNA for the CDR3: TGCGCCAGCACCTTGGGCGGGGGCGGCCCCTACGAGCAGTACTTC.

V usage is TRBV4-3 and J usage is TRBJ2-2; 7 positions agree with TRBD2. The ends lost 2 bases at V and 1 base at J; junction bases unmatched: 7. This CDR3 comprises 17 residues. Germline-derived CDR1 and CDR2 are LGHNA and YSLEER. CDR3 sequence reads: CASSQSGANENTGELFF. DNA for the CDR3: TGCGCCAGCAGCCAAAGCGGGGCCAACGAGAACACCGGGGAGCTGTTTTTT.

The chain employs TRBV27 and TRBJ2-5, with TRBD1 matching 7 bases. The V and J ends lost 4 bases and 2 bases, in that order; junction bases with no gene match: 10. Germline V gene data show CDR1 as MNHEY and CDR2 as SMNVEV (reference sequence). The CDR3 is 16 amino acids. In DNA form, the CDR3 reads TGTGCCAGCAGTTACTACTACAGGGGTGGTCAAGAGACCCAGTACTTC. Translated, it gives CASSYYYRGGQETQYF.

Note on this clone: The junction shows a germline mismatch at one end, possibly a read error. In DNA, the CDR3 is TGTGCCAGCAGCCAAGATGGACAGAATCGGCCCCAGCATTTT. The encoded protein is CASSQDGQNRPQHF. This chain links TRBV4-2 with TRBJ1-5; D is perhaps TRBD1 (6 bases). The CDR3 is 14 amino acids. Germline V gene sequence: CDR1 LGHNA, CDR2 YNFKEQ.